A selection of T cell receptor beta chains follows, all from one sample in a study of blood T cell repertoires in COVID-19. Method: immunoSEQ multiplex PCR; TCRdb's copy keeps in-frame clones and lacks some. This sample has fewer than 120,000 clones, with 80% to 90% found just once. The source material was peripheral blood. These receptors came from a woman in her fifties or sixties with acute or convalescent COVID-19. CDR3s include the opening cysteine and the closing phenylalanine or tryptophan. A D gene is named only where the DNA matches it firmly. Clone sizes are given selectively: once, few, many, or a class where the clone is expanded.

J: TRBJ2-3; V: TRBV7-6; D: TRBD1; size: -; CDR3: CASSGKTGHSTDTQYF; DNA: TGTGCCAGCAGCGGCAAGACAGGGCATAGCACAGATACGCAGTATTTT
J: TRBJ2-3; V: TRBV7-6; D: TRBD2; size: -; CDR3: CASSSLIAGGTDTQYF; DNA: TGTGCCAGCAGCTCCCTAATAGCGGGGGGCACAGATACGCAGTATTTT
J: TRBJ1-1; V: TRBV28; D: TRBD1; size: -; CDR3: CASRQGAEAFF; DNA: TGTGCCAGTCGACAGGGCGCTGAAGCTTTCTTT
J: TRBJ2-7; V: TRBV7-3; D: TRBD1; size: few; CDR3: CASSPTGDPYEQYF; DNA: TGTGCCAGCAGCCCTACAGGGGATCCCTACGAGCAGTACTTC
J: TRBJ2-2; V: TRBV10-3; D: -; size: -; CDR3: CAISELQGDTGELFF; DNA: TGTGCCATCAGTGAGTTACAGGGCGACACCGGGGAGCTGTTTTTT
J: TRBJ2-1; V: TRBV12-5; D: -; size: once; CDR3: CASEGGAYNEQFF; DNA: TGTGCTAGTGAGGGGGGGGCCTACAATGAGCAGTTCTTC
J: TRBJ1-5; V: TRBV10-3; D: -; size: -; CDR3: CAISEAPGNQPQHF; DNA: TGTGCCATCAGTGAGGCTCCAGGGAATCAGCCCCAGCATTTT
J: TRBJ2-7; V: TRBV7-9; D: TRBD1; size: -; CDR3: CASSSAADRTYEQYF; DNA: TGTGCCAGCAGCTCAGCCGCGGACAGGACCTACGAGCAGTACTTC
J: TRBJ2-3; V: TRBV3-1/TRBV3-2; D: TRBD2; size: -; CDR3: CASSQVSALAGGLWGDTQYF; DNA: TGTGCCAGCAGCCAAGTTAGCGCGCTAGCGGGGGGGCTTTGGGGAGATACGCAGTATTTT
J: TRBJ1-5; V: TRBV15; D: TRBD1; size: -; CDR3: CATSRRGQPSQPQHF; DNA: TGTGCCACCAGCCGCCGGGGACAGCCAAGTCAGCCCCAGCATTTT
J: TRBJ2-7; V: TRBV4-2; D: TRBD1; size: -; CDR3: CASSSPGGDYEQYF; DNA: TGTGCCAGCAGTTCACCAGGGGGCGACTACGAGCAGTACTTC
J: TRBJ2-2; V: TRBV6-5; D: TRBD1; size: -; CDR3: CASSYADRAGTGELFF; DNA: TGTGCCAGCAGTTACGCGGACAGGGCGGGGACCGGGGAGCTGTTTTTT
J: TRBJ2-2; V: TRBV5-1; D: -; size: -; CDR3: CASSSDPARRDTGELFF; DNA: TGCGCCAGCAGCTCCGACCCTGCCAGGCGGGACACCGGGGAGCTGTTTTTT
J: TRBJ1-5; V: TRBV10-2; D: TRBD1; size: -; CDR3: CASSESGHRGRQPQHF; DNA: TGCGCCAGCAGTGAGTCGGGTCACAGGGGACGTCAGCCCCAGCATTTT
J: TRBJ2-3; V: TRBV9; D: -; size: many; CDR3: CASSVDLGDTQYF; DNA: TGTGCCAGCAGCGTAGACCTAGGCGATACGCAGTATTTT
J: TRBJ2-5; V: TRBV2; D: TRBD2; size: -; CDR3: CASSVGGGALETQYF; DNA: TGTGCCAGCAGTGTTGGCGGGGGGGCCCTGGAGACCCAGTACTTC
J: TRBJ1-1; V: TRBV2; D: TRBD1; size: -; CDR3: CASRSPDRVTEAFF; DNA: TGTGCCAGCAGGAGCCCAGACAGGGTTACTGAAGCTTTCTTT
J: TRBJ1-5; V: TRBV28; D: TRBD1; size: -; CDR3: CASKGGQYQPQHF; DNA: TGTGCCAGCAAAGGGGGACAGTATCAGCCCCAGCATTTT
J: TRBJ1-1; V: TRBV5-1; D: -; size: -; CDR3: CASSFGFGQGNTEAFF; DNA: TGCGCCAGCAGCTTTGGGTTTGGTCAGGGGAACACTGAAGCTTTCTTT
J: TRBJ1-2; V: TRBV25-1; D: -; size: -; CDR3: CASSEYLESYGYTF; DNA: TGTGCCAGCAGTGAATATCTGGAGAGCTATGGCTACACCTTC
J: TRBJ2-7; V: TRBV12-3/TRBV12-4; D: TRBD2; size: -; CDR3: CASSSGGWLEQYF; DNA: TGTGCCAGCAGTTCGGGGGGTTGGCTCGAGCAGTACTTC
J: TRBJ1-5; V: TRBV25-1; D: -; size: -; CDR3: CASSENRDGQPQHF; DNA: TGTGCCAGCAGTGAAAACAGGGATGGTCAGCCCCAGCATTTT
J: TRBJ1-5; V: TRBV27; D: TRBD1; size: -; CDR3: CASSPTGVSNQPQHF; DNA: TGTGCCAGCAGTCCGACAGGGGTGAGCAATCAGCCCCAGCATTTT
J: TRBJ1-6; V: TRBV5-1; D: TRBD1; size: -; CDR3: CASSFGTGGSPLHF; DNA: TGCGCCAGCAGCTTCGGGACAGGAGGCTCACCCCTCCACTTT